The present T cell receptor beta chain was sequenced within a study of early T cells in non-severe SARS-CoV-2 infection. Study context: Alpha and beta chains were unpaired, from unsorted whole-blood bulk RNA.

V was shortened by 1 base and J by 3 bases, with 13 bases between the two germline ends. CDR3 length: 15 residues. The germline V gene has CDR1 WSHSY and CDR2 SAAADI. This clonotype was picked up many times. Unique molecular identifier tags were affixed to discrete cDNA molecules. MiXCR, applied by TCRdb to the 5' RACE reads, yields one record per CDR3 protein. Of over 15,000 distinct CDR3 sequences listed, 5% are singletons. The sequence was obtained from an adult who was a healthcare worker with PCR-confirmed SARS-CoV-2 infection or an uninfected control (not recorded which). V and J are TRBV10-2 and TRBJ2-7; D is unclear. Sequencing was carried out using whole blood. The CDR3 reads CASSEWAGNGYEQYF. The CDR3, as DNA: TGCGCCAGCAGTGAGTGGGCTGGAAATGGCTACGAGCAGTACTTC.